The 26 T cell receptor beta chains listed next were all sequenced from one sample in a study of tumor-infiltrating lymphocytes in primary liver carcinoma. Researchers drew blood RNA from unsorted whole blood and extracted germline DNA as well. TCR beta cDNA came from roughly 450 ng total RNA, primed with a constant-region primer. ARM-PCR was slightly modified, and three nested multiplex PCR rounds with it gave rise to the TCR beta libraries. PCR rounds one and two used TRBV1-TRBV30 forward primers with a C-beta reverse primer for about 11 cycles each. TCRdb reanalysed the multiplex PCR reads using MiXCR and keeps one entry per CDR3 protein. The top ten clones hold about 6.5% of a sample with fewer than 350,000 distinct CDR3 sequences, roughly 61% of them seen once. The sequenced sample was peripheral blood. The receptors shown here come from a man aged 40-55 years with primary liver carcinoma and hepatitis B virus infection.

Remarks on this clonotype: This may be a read error: a much more frequent sequence differs by one nucleotide. No conserved phenylalanine or tryptophan is present at the end of the CDR3, so a read error is the likely explanation. The rearrangement joins TRBV5-1 to TRBJ2-5; D is perhaps TRBD1 (5 bases). Trimming took 0 bases from V and 2 from J, leaving 14 bases between them. Per germline, CDR1 SGHRS and CDR2 YFSETQ. The length of the CDR3 is 16 residues. The CDR3 DNA follows: TGCGCCAGCAGCTTGGCGCTAGTAGGGGCGCAAGAGACCCAGTACCTC. It codes for CASSLALVGAQETQYL.

This chain uses TRBV11-2 with TRBJ2-5, with no clear D. The CDR3 has 15 residues. Germline V gene sequence: CDR1 SGHAT, CDR2 FQNNGV. V lost 8 bases and J 5 bases, leaving 21 bases between the germline ends. CDR3 protein: CASGRRESIPETQYF. CDR3 nucleotides: TGTGCCAGCGGCAGACGCGAATCTATACCGGAGACCCAGTACTTC.

The chain links TRBV11-1 to TRBJ2-3, with D possibly called TRBD1 or TRBD2 (5 bases each). Trimming stripped 9 bases from V and 5 bases from J, with 21 bases between. Germline CDR1 and CDR2: SGHAT and FQDESV (reference sequence). This CDR3 comprises 15 residues. CDR3 in amino acids: CARSEDGGLRDTQYF. CDR3 DNA: TGTGCCAGAAGCGAAGATGGGGGTTTGAGAGATACGCAGTATTTT.

This clonotype has ten or more counts. V usage is TRBV13 and J usage is TRBJ2-5; D possibly corresponds to TRBD2 (5 bases). V lost 5 bases, J lost 4 bases, and 14 bases lay in between. In germline, CDR1 is PRHDT, CDR2 FYEKMQ (reference sequence). The length of the CDR3 is 14 residues. The CDR3 region is CASSPRLAGETQYF. CDR3 coding DNA: TGTGCCAGCAGCCCCAGGCTAGCAGGAGAGACCCAGTACTTC.

About this clonotype itself: A much larger clone lies a single base off, so this may be a read error. The CDR3 carries no conserved terminal phenylalanine or tryptophan, so it likely arises from a read error. The J gene is TRBJ2-5, the V gene TRBV10-3, with 11 bases matching TRBD1. J was trimmed by 5 bases and V by 6 bases; bases with no gene match: 8. Germline V gene lookup returns CDR1 ENHRY and CDR2 SYGVKD. CDR3 length: 15 residues. The CDR3 DNA sequence: TGTGCCATCAGCCAGGGACAGGGGGACTTGGAGACCCAGTACTCC. Encoded protein: CAISQGQGDLETQYS.

This clonotype was observed a few times. The CDR3 DNA sequence: TGTGCCAGCAGTTACGCCAGGGAAGGACAGCCCCAGCATTTT. It translates to CASSYAREGQPQHF. This sequence joins TRBV6-5 and TRBJ1-5; D possibly corresponds to TRBD1 (5 bases). Per the germline V gene, CDR1 is MNHEY and CDR2 is SVGAGI. Trimming took off 2 bases at V and 7 bases at J, with 12 bases between the two ends. This CDR3 comprises 14 residues.

A single count supports this clonotype. The V call is TRBV11-2, the J call TRBJ2-1, with a possible D match to TRBD1 (5 bases). The CDR3 is 14 amino acids. Germline loops: CDR1 SGHAT, CDR2 FQNNGV. The CDR3 sequence: CVRSLGATHSEQFF. DNA for the CDR3: TGTGTCAGAAGCTTAGGGGCCACACACAGTGAGCAGTTCTTC. The full variable domain, completed using reference TRBV11-2 and TRBJ2-1, is EAGVAQSPRYKIIEKRQSVAFWCNPISGHATLYWYQQILGQGPKLLIQFQNNGVVDDSQLPKDRFSAERLKGVDSTLKIQPAKLEDSAVYLCVRSLGATHSEQFFGPGTRLTVL.

This clonotype has only one observation. The conserved closing phenylalanine or tryptophan is absent in this CDR3, likely reflecting a read error. This CDR3 reads CASSEQGTPAHEQYL. CDR3 bases: TGTGCCAGCAGCGAGCAGGGCACTCCGGCCCACGAGCAGTACTTA. The chain joins TRBV11-2 to TRBJ2-7, with D possibly being TRBD1 (5 bases). The CDR3 is 15 amino acids. Trimming removed 5 bases at V and 5 bases at J, with 19 bases between. Germline-derived CDR1 and CDR2 are SGHAT and FQNNGV.

A remark on this clonotype: A single base separates this from a much larger clone, so it may be a read error. The rearrangement links TRBV4-3 to TRBJ2-5, with 10 nucleotides matching TRBD2. The CDR3 totals 16 residues. Trimming took 0 bases from V and 5 from J; bases not matched to a gene: 6. In germline, CDR1 is LGHNA, CDR2 YSLEER. The CDR3: CASSQEAGGPWETQYF. As DNA, the CDR3 is TGCGCCAGCAGCCAAGAAGCGGGAGGGCCCTGGGAGACCCAGTACTTC.

This clonotype was picked up many times. This chain links TRBV4-1 with TRBJ2-3; 8 nucleotides line up with TRBD2. CDR3 length: 17 amino acids. Germline CDR1 MGHRA, CDR2 YSYEKL. V lost 1 base and J lost 2; bases outside the gene matches: 8. CDR3 protein: CASSQAWTSRDTDTQYF. The DNA of the CDR3 is TGCGCCAGCAGCCAAGCTTGGACTAGCCGGGACACAGATACGCAGTATTTT.

Note on this clonotype: Mismatch with germline at one junction end may stem from a read error. This CDR3 reads CASSSSYSNQTQHF. The CDR3 DNA reads as TGTGCCAGCAGCTCCTCCTATAGCAATCAGACCCAGCATTTT. The chain combines TRBV6-5 with TRBJ1-5; D is uncertain. CDR1 is MNHEY and CDR2 is SVGAGI in the germline V gene. The CDR3 is made up of 14 amino acids.

Worth noting for this clonotype: A much bigger clone sits one base away, suggesting this may be a read error. The genes are TRBV4-1 and TRBJ2-1; the D is unclear. CDR1 MGHRA and CDR2 YSYEKL come from the germline V gene. This CDR3 has 13 residues. The CDR3 sequence is CANSLLGNNEQFF. In DNA form, the CDR3 reads TGCGCCAACAGCCTCTTAGGGAATAATGAGCAGTTCTTC.

Comment on this clonotype: A read error may be the cause here, since a much bigger clone is one base away. This chain uses TRBV5-1 with TRBJ2-7; 8 nucleotides match TRBD2. V lost 4 bases, J lost 3 bases, and 9 bases stayed unmatched. Germline V gene lookup returns CDR1 SGHRS and CDR2 YFSETQ. This CDR3 is 15 amino acids long. The CDR3 DNA sequence: TGCGCCAGCAGCCCGGGACCAGCGGGAGACTACGAGCAGTACTTC. The encoded protein is CASSPGPAGDYEQYF. The full variable domain, with the rest looked up from reference TRBV5-1 and TRBJ2-7, is KAGVTQTPRYLIKTRGQQVTLSCSPISGHRSVSWYQQTPGQGLQFLFEYFSETQRNKGNFPGRFSGRQFSNSRSEMNVSTLELGDSALYLCASSPGPAGDYEQYFGPGTRLTVT.

Details on this clonotype: A much larger clone lies one base from this, so it may be a read error. J is TRBJ2-1 and V is TRBV6-2 or TRBV6-3, with a weak D call TRBD2 (6 bases). Trimming stripped 6 bases from V and 15 bases from J, with 27 bases between. The germline CDR1 and CDR2 sequences are MNHEY and SVGEGT. The CDR3 consists of 15 residues. CDR3 sequence reads: CASRTGGRLIVSPFF. CDR3 DNA sequence: TGTGCCAGCAGGACCGGGGGTCGGCTCATAGTAAGTCCGTTCTTC.

As to this clonotype: A single base separates this from a much larger clone, so it may be a read error. The chain joins TRBV6-1 to TRBJ2-1, with D perhaps given as TRBD1 or TRBD2 (5 bases each). The CDR3 totals 14 residues. Germline V gene data show CDR1 as MNHNS and CDR2 as SASEGT. In DNA form, the CDR3 reads TGTGCCAGCAGGACGGGACGGCTATACAATGGGCAGTTCTTC. Residues: CASRTGRLYNGQFF.

On this clonotype: At one end the junction does not follow the germline gene, possibly because of a read error. The genes are TRBV11-2 and TRBJ2-7; D remains unclear. Germline V gene data show CDR1 as SGHAT and CDR2 as FQNNGV. The CDR3 is 14 amino acids. CDR3 residues: CASSSPVGPYERYF. DNA of the CDR3: TGTGCCAGCAGCTCCCCCGTAGGGCCCTACGAGCGGTACTTC.

Concerning this clonotype: Sequence at one end of the junction differs from germline and may be a read error. The chain couples TRBV6-2 or TRBV6-3 to TRBJ1-1; possibly TRBD1 for D (6 bases). CDR3 size: 11 residues. CDR1 MNHEY and CDR2 SVGEGT come from the germline V gene. CDR3 residues: CASSWDTVAFF. CDR3 DNA: TGTGCCAGCAGTTGGGACACTGTAGCTTTCTTC.

The genes are TRBV5-6 and TRBJ2-5, with TRBD1 matching over 10 bases. The CDR3 loop spans 16 amino acids. Per the germline V gene, CDR1 is SGHDT and CDR2 is YYEEEE. DNA for the CDR3: TGTGTCAACAGCTTTTTTCCGGGACAGGGGTTCGGGACCCAGTACTTC. It yields the protein CVNSFFPGQGFGTQYF.

As regards this clonotype: The junction differs from germline at one of its ends, possibly a read error. The rearrangement joins TRBV11-2 to TRBJ1-4, with TRBD1 identical over 9 bases. In germline, CDR1 is SGHAT, CDR2 FQNNGV. The CDR3 runs 14 residues. The CDR3 sequence is CVSGSWDRDEKLFF. CDR3 coding DNA: TGTGTCAGCGGCTCCTGGGACAGGGATGAAAAACTGTTTTTT.

This clonotype appeared a single time. This may stem from a read error, because a much larger clone lies one nucleotide away. This chain connects TRBV6-2 or TRBV6-3 to TRBJ2-3; D not certain. Between the trimmed V and J ends, which lost 3 bases and 6 bases, there was a span of 13 bases. The CDR3 is made up of 14 amino acids. CDR1 is MNHEY, CDR2 SVGEGT, per germline. As DNA, the CDR3 is TGTGCCAGCAGTTATCACCACGGCGGCGATACGCAGTATTTT. Its protein product is CASSYHHGGDTQYF.

About this clonotype: A read error may explain this, as a much larger clone is one base away. The chain couples TRBV6-5 to TRBJ2-7; possible D gene TRBD1, 5 bases. This CDR3 has 12 amino acids. V lost 7 bases, J lost 6 bases, and 13 bases lay in between. From germline, CDR1 is MNHEY and CDR2 SVGAGI. CDR3 loop: CASISRQGEQYF. The DNA of the CDR3 is TGTGCCAGCATCTCCCGGCAGGGCGAGCAGTACTTC.

In the case of this clonotype: A clone one base away is much larger, so this may be a read error. Without the conserved terminal phenylalanine or tryptophan, this CDR3 likely stems from a read error. This rearrangement joins TRBV4-3 to TRBJ2-2; 11 positions match TRBD2. The J segment lost 0 bases and the V segment lost 4 bases, leaving 10 bases of the junction unmatched. Germline CDR1 is LGHNA and CDR2 is YSLEER. The CDR3 extends over 19 amino acids. The CDR3 region is CASSRKLAGDTANTGELFC. The CDR3 DNA is TGCGCCAGCAGCCGGAAACTAGCGGGAGATACAGCGAACACCGGGGAGCTGTTTTGT.

On this clonotype: This may arise from a read error, as a much more abundant clone is one base away. Since the CDR3 does not end with the conserved phenylalanine or tryptophan, this likely comes from a read error. This chain connects TRBV12-3 or TRBV12-4 to TRBJ2-4; 9 nucleotides agree with TRBD2. CDR3 length: 15 amino acids. CDR3 sequence reads: CASSLAGVAKNIQYY. In DNA, the CDR3 is TGTGCCAGCAGCTTAGCGGGAGTTGCAAAAAACATTCAGTACTAC.

This clonotype was seen a handful of times. V and J are TRBV6-2 or TRBV6-3 and TRBJ1-2; D is unresolved. In germline, CDR1 is MNHEY, CDR2 SVGEGT. Trimming took off 9 bases at V and 6 bases at J, with 20 bases between the two ends. The CDR3 length is 14 residues. The CDR3 sequence: CASHMLGSHNGYTF. DNA of the CDR3: TGTGCCAGTCATATGTTGGGCTCTCACAATGGCTACACCTTC.

This clonotype was counted at least ten times. CDR3 in DNA: TGCAGCGTTCAACAGATGAACACTGAAGCTTTCTTT. This codes for CSVQQMNTEAFF. V usage is TRBV29-1 and J usage is TRBJ1-1; D unclear. Germline V gene lookup returns CDR1 SQVTM and CDR2 ANQGSEA. The CDR3 has 12 residues. V was clipped by 5 bases and J by 0 bases, with 7 bases between them.

Details on this clonotype: This may arise from a read error, as a much more abundant clone is one base away. This chain joins TRBV29-1 and TRBJ2-5; possibly TRBD1 for D (6 bases). Germline CDR1 SQVTM, CDR2 ANQGSEA. The CDR3 has 11 residues. The CDR3 here is CNYWGPETQYF. The CDR3 DNA reads as TGCAACTATTGGGGGCCAGAGACCCAGTACTTC.